Following are 31 T cell receptor beta chains from one sample sequenced in a study of control samples from healthy donors and cancer patients. Method: immunoSEQ multiplex PCR; TCRdb's copy keeps in-frame clones and lacks some. Here the sample spans about 140,000 clones, about 90% being singletons. The sample taken for sequencing was blood. These receptors all come from a man between 18 and 35 years old in good health.

The chain combines TRBV5-6 with TRBJ2-1, with unresolved D. Deletions cut 0 bases from V and 5 bases from J, with 12 bases between. This CDR3 is 15 amino acids long. Germline CDR1 and CDR2: SGHDT and YYEEEE. The CDR3 spells CASSLGGDWNNEQFF. CDR3 DNA sequence: TGTGCCAGCAGCTTGGGCGGCGACTGGAACAATGAGCAGTTCTTC.

Turning to this clone: A read error may produce the germline difference seen at one junction end. The chain links TRBV24-1 to TRBJ1-1; a weak D match, TRBD1 (6 bases). This CDR3 contains 8 residues. Germline-derived CDR1 and CDR2 are KGHDR and SFDVKD. The CDR3 DNA sequence: TGTGCCACCAGTGCGGGGGCCTTT. Protein product: CATSAGAF.

V is TRBV6-5 and J is TRBJ2-7; TRBD2 matches 8 bases. Germline CDR1 is MNHEY and CDR2 is SVGAGI. V gave up 1 base and J gave up 2 bases; unmatched junction bases: 7. The CDR3 is made up of 16 amino acids. For the CDR3, the DNA is TGTGCCAGCAGTTACTGGACTAGCAGGGCCCCCTACGAGCAGTACTTC. As protein: CASSYWTSRAPYEQYF.

This chain links TRBV5-1 with TRBJ1-1, with D possibly being TRBD1 (5 bases). With 2 bases removed from V and 2 bases from J, the gap between germline ends came to 13 bases. The CDR3 is made up of 15 amino acids. From germline, CDR1 is SGHRS and CDR2 YFSETQ. CDR3 in DNA: TGCGCCAGCAGCTTTAACAACGGGGGAAACACTGAAGCTTTCTTT. Its protein is CASSFNNGGNTEAFF. Looking up the rest from reference TRBV5-1 and TRBJ1-1 gives the full variable domain: KAGVTQTPRYLIKTRGQQVTLSCSPISGHRSVSWYQQTPGQGLQFLFEYFSETQRNKGNFPGRFSGRQFSNSRSEMNVSTLELGDSALYLCASSFNNGGNTEAFFGQGTRLTVV.

The chain recombines TRBV7-2 with TRBJ2-7; no clear D gene. Germline V gene data show CDR1 as SGHTA and CDR2 as FQGNSA. The CDR3 is 15 residues long. The V end lost 0 bases, the J end lost 4 bases, and 13 bases lay between the germline ends. In DNA form, the CDR3 reads TGTGCCAGCAGCTTAGCGTATGGGATTTCGTACGAGCAGTACTTC. This sequence encodes CASSLAYGISYEQYF.

The rearrangement uses TRBV10-1 and TRBJ1-4, with D perhaps TRBD1 (5 bases). Per germline, CDR1 WNHNN and CDR2 SYGVQD (reference sequence). CDR3 length: 14 amino acids. V lost 7 bases to trimming and J lost 2 bases, with 11 bases between them. The CDR3 is CASTDGATNEKLFF. The CDR3 DNA reads TGCGCCAGCACCGACGGGGCCACTAATGAAAAACTGTTTTTT.

The chain links TRBV19 to TRBJ1-3; maybe TRBD1 (5 bases). V was trimmed by 3 bases and J by 4 bases, leaving 10 bases between them. Germline CDR1 and CDR2: LNHDA and SQIVND (reference sequence). The CDR3 runs 14 residues. CDR3 in DNA: TGTGCCAGTAGTATGAGAGGGGACGGAAACACCATATATTTT. Amino acids: CASSMRGDGNTIYF.

This sequence joins TRBV11-1 and TRBJ2-2; possible D gene TRBD2, 5 bases. The V end lost 0 bases, the J end lost 7 bases, and 9 bases lay between the germline ends. This CDR3 is 14 amino acids long. Germline assignment: CDR1 SGHAT and CDR2 FQDESV (reference sequence). CDR3 in amino acids: CASSLASGNGELFF. The DNA of the CDR3 is TGTGCCAGCAGCTTAGCATCGGGGAACGGGGAGCTGTTTTTT.

The rearrangement links TRBV7-6 to TRBJ2-5, with D possibly being TRBD1 or TRBD2 (5 bases each). V was trimmed by 0 bases and J by 7 bases, leaving 6 bases between them. Germline V gene data show CDR1 as SGHVS and CDR2 as FNYEAQ. The CDR3 loop spans 12 amino acids. In DNA form, the CDR3 reads TGTGCCAGCAGCTTAGCTGGGGGGACCCAGTACTTC. This codes for CASSLAGGTQYF.

This clone has a single count. The CDR3: CASSYSNAYGYTF. The CDR3 nucleotides are TGTGCCAGCAGTTACTCGAATGCCTATGGCTACACCTTC. The genes are TRBV6-5 and TRBJ1-2; D call uncertain. The V end lost 0 bases, the J end lost 4 bases, and 6 bases lay between the germline ends. Germline V lookup: CDR1 MNHEY, CDR2 SVGAGI. CDR3 size: 13 residues.

The chain links TRBV18 to TRBJ2-1; TRBD1 might be the D (6 bases). CDR1 is KGHSH, CDR2 LQKENI, per germline. V lost 6 bases and J 0 bases, leaving 15 bases between the germline ends. The CDR3 spans 16 residues. CDR3 sequence (DNA): TGTGCCAGCTCGGCCGGGACATATCACTCCTACAATGAGCAGTTCTTC. It yields the protein CASSAGTYHSYNEQFF.

The gene calls are TRBV6-5 and TRBJ2-6, with D uncertain. The CDR3 is made up of 14 amino acids. Germline V lookup: CDR1 MNHEY, CDR2 SVGAGI. Trimming removed 6 bases at V and 0 bases at J, with 6 bases between. CDR3 nucleotides: TGTGCCAGCAGGAGTAACTCTGGGGCCAACGTCCTGACTTTC. Protein product: CASRSNSGANVLTF.

The rearrangement joins TRBV25-1 to TRBJ1-2; no reliable D call. The CDR3 covers 16 residues. V shed 1 base and J shed 1 base, with 13 bases lying between them. Germline loops: CDR1 MGHDK, CDR2 SYGVNS. CDR3 in amino acids: CASSEFKDSINYGYTF. The CDR3 DNA sequence: TGTGCCAGCAGTGAATTTAAGGACTCAATTAACTATGGCTACACCTTC.

In this sample, this clone turned up a few times. CDR3 coding DNA: TGCGCCAGGCGGGGCGGAGACCTTTCGAACACTGAAGCTTTCTTT. This codes for CARRGGDLSNTEAFF. The rearrangement uses TRBV10-1 and TRBJ1-1; TRBD1 might be the D (5 bases). The germline CDR1 and CDR2 sequences are WNHNN and SYGVQD (reference sequence). This CDR3 is built from 15 residues. Between the trimmed V and J ends, which lost 9 bases and 1 base, there was a span of 18 bases.

This CDR3 is CASSLNGNGEKLFF. The CDR3 coding sequence is TGTGCCAGCAGCTTAAACGGCAACGGTGAAAAACTGTTTTTT. The chain is built from TRBV7-2 and TRBJ1-4; D is ambiguous. The CDR3 is 14 residues long. The germline V gene encodes CDR1 SGHTA and CDR2 FQGNSA. V was cut by 2 bases and J by 7 bases, with 11 bases left in between.

The V and J genes are TRBV5-4 and TRBJ1-2; TRBD1 aligns across 9 bases. Looked up from germline, CDR1 is SGHNT and CDR2 is YYREEE (reference sequence). The CDR3 runs to 15 residues. V trimming: 6 bases; J trimming: 8 bases; junction bases outside the gene matches: 14. In DNA form, the CDR3 reads TGTGCCAGCAACCGCCGGGACAGGGTTGTCGGAGGCTACACCTTC. Its translation: CASNRRDRVVGGYTF.

This rearrangement joins TRBV5-4 to TRBJ2-7; 10 positions agree with TRBD1. The V gene end was trimmed by 1 base and the J gene end by 6 bases; junction bases not matched to a gene: 7. The CDR3 runs 15 residues. Germline assignment: CDR1 SGHNT and CDR2 YYREEE (reference sequence). CDR3: CASSLFATGGAEQYF. As DNA, the CDR3 is TGTGCCAGCAGCTTGTTTGCGACAGGGGGCGCCGAGCAGTACTTC.

This clone was recorded a few times. The rearrangement joins TRBV19 to TRBJ2-7; weak D call: TRBD2 (6 bases). The germline V gene has CDR1 LNHDA and CDR2 SQIVND (reference sequence). The length of the CDR3 is 13 residues. Trimming left V 5 bases short and J 2 bases short, with 10 bases between. The CDR3 DNA is TGTGCCAGTAGTCCGGGACTCCCCTACGAGCAGTACTTC. This sequence encodes CASSPGLPYEQYF.

The chain carries TRBV7-9 and TRBJ2-3; 9 positions agree with TRBD1. The germline gives CDR1 SEHNR, CDR2 FQNEAQ (reference sequence). Losses at the gene ends were 4 bases for V and 0 bases for J; bases not matched to a gene: 8. The CDR3 runs 17 residues. Here the CDR3 reads CASSSFRDRASTDTQYF. The CDR3 DNA reads TGTGCCAGCAGCTCCTTCCGGGACAGGGCTAGCACAGATACGCAGTATTTT.

About this clone: Within the sample, other DNA sequences also encode this same CDR3. The chain couples TRBV7-9 to TRBJ1-3; D possibly corresponds to TRBD1 (5 bases). Trimming stripped 3 bases from V and 4 bases from J, with 10 bases between. Germline values: CDR1 SEHNR, CDR2 FQNEAQ (reference sequence). This CDR3 is 14 amino acids long. CDR3 nucleotide sequence: TGTGCCAGCAGCTTGGCAGGGAGCGGAAACACCATATATTTT. Protein: CASSLAGSGNTIYF.

This sequence joins TRBV6-2 or TRBV6-3 and TRBJ1-1, with D hard to call. Germline V gives CDR1 MNHEY, CDR2 SVGEGT. The length of the CDR3 is 12 residues. Trimming stripped 5 bases from V and 4 bases from J, with 8 bases between. The chain's CDR3 is CASSNSITEAFF. CDR3 bases: TGTGCCAGCAGTAACAGTATCACTGAAGCTTTCTTT.

This clone was seen just once. The V call is TRBV23-1, the J call TRBJ2-7; D might be TRBD1 or TRBD2, each matching 5 bases. TRBV23-1 is an ORF, and what it does is uncertain. This CDR3 contains 19 residues. Trimming removed 4 bases from V and 0 bases from J, with 25 bases in between. As DNA, the CDR3 is TGCGCCAGCAGTCCCCCCTTTCACGTGGCATCAGGGAGCTCCTACGAGCAGTACTTC. Translation gives CASSPPFHVASGSSYEQYF.

CDR3 loop: CASSLAASYEQYF. CDR3 DNA: TGTGCCAGCAGCTTAGCGGCCTCATACGAGCAGTACTTC. This sequence joins TRBV13 and TRBJ2-7; D unresolved. Trimming removed 1 base at V and 4 bases at J, with 8 bases between. Germline V lookup: CDR1 PRHDT, CDR2 FYEKMQ (reference sequence). CDR3 length: 13 amino acids.

The CDR3 reads CASSLDRGDSPLHF. CDR3 nucleotides: TGCGCCAGCAGCTTGGACAGGGGCGATTCACCCCTCCACTTT. The rearrangement uses TRBV5-1 and TRBJ1-6; 7 positions agree with TRBD1. The length of the CDR3 is 14 residues. Germline loops: CDR1 SGHRS, CDR2 YFSETQ. V was clipped by 0 bases and J by 8 bases; unmatched bases: 2.

This clone occurred once. Here the CDR3 reads CASSPTLGTGLSNEKLFF. In nucleotides, the CDR3 is TGTGCCAGCAGTCCCACCCTCGGGACAGGGCTGTCTAATGAAAAACTGTTTTTT. V gene TRBV27 combines with J gene TRBJ1-4; 9 nucleotides agree with TRBD1. Germline V gene lookup returns CDR1 MNHEY and CDR2 SMNVEV (reference sequence). This CDR3 contains 18 residues. With V trimmed by 5 bases and J by 3 bases, 13 bases remained unmatched.

The V and J genes are TRBV27 and TRBJ2-7, with TRBD1 as a possible D gene (7 bases). CDR3 length: 16 amino acids. The germline gives CDR1 MNHEY, CDR2 SMNVEV (reference sequence). The V end was cut by 4 bases, the J end by 3 bases, with 19 bases between. In nucleotides, the CDR3 is TGTGCCAGCAGTTCGACAGGGCGGCTAGCGCTCTACGAGCAGTACTTC. This gives the protein CASSSTGRLALYEQYF.

The V call is TRBV4-3, the J call TRBJ1-3; D call uncertain. V was shortened by 1 base and J by 0 bases, with 7 bases between the two germline ends. The CDR3 contains 15 residues. Looked up from germline, CDR1 is LGHNA and CDR2 is YSLEER. CDR3 DNA sequence: TGCGCCAGCAGCCAAGCTTCGGTCTCTGGAAACACCATATATTTT. Translation gives CASSQASVSGNTIYF.

V is TRBV6-5 and J is TRBJ2-3; 13 nucleotides line up with TRBD2. The CDR3 loop spans 15 amino acids. Trimming took 6 bases from V and 8 from J; bases not matched to a gene: 8. Per the germline V gene, CDR1 is MNHEY and CDR2 is SVGAGI. CDR3 sequence (DNA): TGTGCCAGCAGCTATACTAGCGGGGGGGCCTCTACGCAGTATTTT. It translates to CASSYTSGGASTQYF.

Here the CDR3 DNA reads TGTGCCAGCAACGGTCAGCCCCAGCATTTT. Residues: CASNGQPQHF. The rearrangement links TRBV28 to TRBJ1-5; D remains ambiguous. There are 10 residues in the CDR3. Germline CDR1 MDHEN, CDR2 SYDVKM. The ends were cut back, 7 bases at V and 6 bases at J, with 4 bases in the middle.

This rearrangement joins TRBV4-1 to TRBJ2-4, with D unresolved. The CDR3 loop spans 17 amino acids. Germline assignment: CDR1 MGHRA and CDR2 YSYEKL. Between the trimmed V and J ends, which lost 2 bases and 0 bases, there was a span of 14 bases. The CDR3 DNA sequence: TGCGCCAGCAGCCAACCTACATCGGGTATAGCCAAAAACATTCAGTACTTC. It translates to CASSQPTSGIAKNIQYF.

The V call is TRBV6-1, the J call TRBJ2-7; D is unresolved. Germline V CDR1 and CDR2: MNHNS, SASEGT. The CDR3 is 14 amino acids. The ends were cut back, 2 bases at V and 4 bases at J, with 12 bases in the middle. CDR3 in DNA: TGTGCCAGCAGTGAACAGGTTTACGAATACGAGCAGTACTTC. This codes for CASSEQVYEYEQYF.